Detailed here is one TCR beta chain. The sample comes from a study of blood T cell repertoires in COVID-19. In the original processing: Nucleated cell number was recorded as an estimate derived from reference gene primer amplification. The repertoire was sequenced with immunoSEQ multiplex PCR; TCRdb's copy has only in-frame clones and lacks some. V, J and clone size derive from that table, while D and trimming were established from the DNA sequence. The sample has roughly 260,000 clones; around 87% are singletons. The CDR3 length is 12 residues. V was clipped by 1 base and J by 14 bases; unmatched bases: 6.

The sample consisted of peripheral blood. The TCR was taken from a woman aged 45-60 years with acute or convalescent COVID-19. The rearrangement joins TRBV12-3 or TRBV12-4 to TRBJ2-3; 7 bases fit TRBD2. In DNA, the CDR3 is TGTGCCAGCAGTTTAGAAGGCGGGAGCCCGTATTTT. The encoded protein is CASSLEGGSPYF.